The 22 T cell receptor beta chains given below trace back to one sample, sequenced in a study of OX40 agonist ivuxolimab in advanced cancers. Measured with immunoSEQ multiplex PCR; TCRdb has only the in-frame clones, and not every one. The sample records about 46,000 clones, 89% being singletons. Specimen: CD4+ or CD8+ T cells sorted from blood, collected in a trial of the OX40 agonist ivuxolimab. The receptors here all came from an adult with an advanced solid tumor such as melanoma, head and neck, liver or kidney cancer.

This clone showed up just a few times. This chain connects TRBV7-9 to TRBJ1-6; no firm D call. The CDR3 is made up of 16 amino acids. Trimming left V 5 bases short and J 7 bases short, with 18 bases between. Germline-derived CDR1 and CDR2 are SEHNR and FQNEAQ (reference sequence). The CDR3 DNA is TGTGCCAGCAGCCTAGACGCCTTCTCTTCAAATTCACCCCTCCACTTT. Encoded protein: CASSLDAFSSNSPLHF.

This chain links TRBV28 with TRBJ2-5, with 7 nucleotides matching TRBD2. The trim removed 5 bases at V and 5 bases at J, leaving 20 bases unmatched. CDR3 length: 18 residues. CDR1 is MDHEN and CDR2 is SYDVKM in the germline V gene. The CDR3 nucleotides are TGTGCCAGCAGTCCCCGGCGGGGGAAAGGGGAGTGGTGGGAGACCCAGTACTTC. It yields the protein CASSPRRGKGEWWETQYF. Full variable domain (remainder filled in from reference TRBV28 and TRBJ2-5): DVKVTQSSRYLVKRTGEKVFLECVQDMDHENMFWYRQDPGLGLRLIYFSYDVKMKEKGDIPEGYSVSREKKERFSLILESASTNQTSMYLCASSPRRGKGEWWETQYFGPGTRLLVL.

The rearrangement uses TRBV7-9 and TRBJ2-2; D possibly matches TRBD1 or TRBD2 (5 bases each). The germline V gene has CDR1 SEHNR and CDR2 FQNEAQ (reference sequence). CDR3 length: 15 amino acids. V was shortened by 5 bases and J by 3 bases, with 13 bases between the two germline ends. This CDR3 is CASSPGQVDTGELFF. CDR3 bases: TGTGCCAGCAGCCCGGGGCAGGTGGACACCGGGGAGCTGTTTTTT.

The J gene is TRBJ1-2, the V gene TRBV4-1; the D is unclear. Per germline, CDR1 MGHRA and CDR2 YSYEKL. The CDR3 extends over 13 amino acids. Trimming left V 1 base short and J 8 bases short, with 11 bases between. CDR3 in DNA: TGCGCCAGCAGCCAAGGATCGAGGGAGGGCTACACCTTC. Protein product: CASSQGSREGYTF.

This chain uses TRBV13 with TRBJ2-2; no clear D. The V end lost 0 bases, the J end lost 6 bases, and 2 bases lay between the germline ends. The CDR3 spans 12 residues. CDR1 and CDR2 from the germline V gene are PRHDT and FYEKMQ (reference sequence). CDR3 in DNA: TGTGCCAGCAGCTTAGGGGCCGGGGAGCTGTTTTTT. It specifies CASSLGAGELFF. Full variable domain (missing parts from reference TRBV13 and TRBJ2-2): AAGVIQSPRHLIKEKRETATLKCYPIPRHDTVYWYQQGPGQDPQFLISFYEKMQSDKGSIPDRFSAQQFSDYHSELNMSSLELGDSALYFCASSLGAGELFFGEGSRLTVL.

The chain is built from TRBV30 and TRBJ1-5; no firm D call. V was pared by 0 bases and J by 4 bases, with 19 bases between. The CDR3 totals 17 residues. From germline, CDR1 is GTSNPN and CDR2 SVGIG (reference sequence). The CDR3 protein is CAWSVRGVAGRNQPQHF. The CDR3 bases are TGTGCCTGGAGTGTACGGGGAGTTGCCGGGCGTAATCAGCCCCAGCATTTT.

This sequence joins TRBV21-1 and TRBJ2-7. TRBV21-1 is marked as a pseudogene. The length of the CDR3 is 13 residues. The CDR3 here is CASGRDGPYEQYF. The CDR3 DNA sequence: TGTGCCAGCGGACGGGACGGTCCCTACGAGCAGTACTTC.

The genes are TRBV7-9 and TRBJ2-1; D is perhaps TRBD1 or TRBD2 (5 bases each). Germline loops: CDR1 SEHNR, CDR2 FQNEAQ (reference sequence). Trimming cost V 5 bases and J 3 bases, with 14 bases left between them. CDR3 length: 15 amino acids. The CDR3 sequence is CASSGQGAHYNEQFF. The CDR3 DNA is TGTGCCAGCAGCGGCCAGGGAGCCCACTACAATGAGCAGTTCTTC.

This clone was seen more than once but under ten times. The rearrangement joins TRBV29-1 to TRBJ2-4; 14 bases align to TRBD2. The V gene's germline CDR1 is SQVTM and CDR2 ANQGSEA. This CDR3 comprises 16 residues. The J segment lost 8 bases and the V segment lost 6 bases, leaving 12 bases of the junction unmatched. CDR3: CSVTLPGLAGGDIQYF. Here the CDR3 DNA reads TGCAGCGTCACTCTACCAGGACTAGCGGGAGGTGACATTCAGTACTTC.

This rearrangement joins TRBV28 to TRBJ2-7; TRBD2 aligns across 13 bases. The CDR3 runs to 17 residues. The junction had 10 bases not matched to a gene; V was cut back by 6 bases and J by 2 bases. The germline V gene encodes CDR1 MDHEN and CDR2 SYDVKM. As DNA, the CDR3 is TGTGCCAGCAGCCCCCCGACTAGCGGGAGGATCACCTACGAGCAGTACTTC. Amino acids: CASSPPTSGRITYEQYF.

This clone turned up a few times. Germline is not matched at one junction end, which may reflect a read error. The chain carries TRBV7-9 and TRBJ2-1, with 11 nucleotides matching TRBD2. From germline, CDR1 is SEHNR and CDR2 FQNEAQ (reference sequence). This CDR3 region has 16 residues. The chain's CDR3 is CASSQDPSGGNNEQFF. CDR3 coding DNA: TGCGCCAGCAGCCAAGATCCTAGCGGGGGGAACAATGAGCAGTTCTTC.

This clone has more than one count but fewer than ten. This chain uses TRBV19 with TRBJ1-1; D is unclear. The CDR3 extends over 11 amino acids. Germline-derived CDR1 and CDR2 are LNHDA and SQIVND (reference sequence). V gave up 6 bases and J gave up 4 bases, with 6 bases separating them. CDR3 amino acids: CASRDGTEAFF. For the CDR3, the DNA is TGTGCCAGTAGGGACGGCACTGAAGCTTTCTTT.

This chain uses TRBV19 with TRBJ2-7; D call uncertain. The CDR3 runs 14 residues. The germline V gene encodes CDR1 LNHDA and CDR2 SQIVND (reference sequence). Trimming shortened V by 1 base and J by 2 bases, and 9 bases separated the two germline ends. CDR3 nucleotides: TGTGCCAGTAGTATAGTCCCAGGAACCTACGAGCAGTACTTC. Residues: CASSIVPGTYEQYF.

The gene calls are TRBV6-1 and TRBJ2-3; D unresolved. Trimming cost V 6 bases and J 0 bases, with 16 bases left between them. The germline gives CDR1 MNHNS, CDR2 SASEGT. This CDR3 region has 16 residues. The DNA for the CDR3 is TGTGCCAGCAGCGAACCGTGGGTAACTAGCACAGATACGCAGTATTTT. This encodes CASSEPWVTSTDTQYF.

The genes are TRBV21-1 and TRBJ1-6. TRBV21-1 is classified as a pseudogene. The CDR3 length is 15 residues. DNA of the CDR3: TGTGCCAGCAGCAAAGAACCAGCAATTAATTCACCCCTCCACTTT. Its translation is CASSKEPAINSPLHF.

Details on this clone: A much larger clonotype is one base distant, so this may be a read error. The chain joins TRBV27 to TRBJ1-2; 10 nucleotides match TRBD1. The CDR3 runs 14 residues. Trimming removed 4 bases from V and 8 bases from J; junction bases left unmatched: 7. Per germline, CDR1 MNHEY and CDR2 SMNVEV (reference sequence). CDR3 sequence: CASSSWDRGGGYTF. CDR3 nucleotide sequence: TGTGCCAGCAGTTCCTGGGACAGGGGAGGGGGCTACACCTTC.

A single count supports this clone. This chain uses TRBV28 with TRBJ1-5; 8 bases match TRBD1. The CDR3 extends over 16 amino acids. V shed 2 bases, J shed 0 bases, and the junction held 3 bases outside the gene matches. From germline, CDR1 is MDHEN and CDR2 SYDVKM. The CDR3, as DNA: TGTGCCAGCAGTTTAGACAGGGGAAATAGCAATCAGCCCCAGCATTTT. Its translation is CASSLDRGNSNQPQHF.

The table lists this clone with a count of one. The chain links TRBV4-3 to TRBJ2-1; 9 positions agree with TRBD2. Trimming at V came to 0 bases and at J to 2 bases, leaving 5 bases not matched to a gene. This CDR3 has 17 amino acids. Per germline, CDR1 LGHNA and CDR2 YSLEER. CDR3 in amino acids: CASSQDTAGGTYNEQFF. CDR3 DNA sequence: TGCGCCAGCAGCCAAGATACAGCGGGGGGAACCTACAATGAGCAGTTCTTC.

The gene calls are TRBV9 and TRBJ2-7, with 8 bases identical to TRBD1. Looked up from germline, CDR1 is SGDLS and CDR2 is YYNGEE. The CDR3 is 15 amino acids. Trimming removed 0 bases from V and 2 bases from J; junction bases left unmatched: 4. The CDR3 here is CASSVAGQATYEQYF. In DNA, the CDR3 is TGTGCCAGCAGCGTAGCGGGACAGGCAACCTACGAGCAGTACTTC.

This clone was detected once. This rearrangement joins TRBV19 to TRBJ1-5; 7 bases fit TRBD1. CDR1 is LNHDA and CDR2 is SQIVND in the germline V gene (reference sequence). CDR3 length: 15 amino acids. Germline trimming cut 6 bases from V and 5 bases from J; bases unmatched to any gene: 10. The chain's CDR3 is CASRLPGQSDQPQHF. DNA of the CDR3: TGTGCCAGTAGACTACCGGGACAGAGTGATCAGCCCCAGCATTTT.

The chain has TRBV5-3 and TRBJ2-7; D is perhaps TRBD2 (6 bases). TRBV5-3 is designated an ORF whose function remains uncertain. Trimming left V 3 bases short and J 5 bases short, with 21 bases between. This CDR3 spans 16 amino acids. The CDR3 is CARSSPGRGPLHEQYF. CDR3 coding DNA: TGTGCCAGAAGCTCCCCCGGGCGGGGACCCCTCCACGAGCAGTACTTC.

The table lists this clone with a count of one. The chain is built from TRBV5-8 and TRBJ2-7; D possibly corresponds to TRBD1 (5 bases). The germline CDR1 and CDR2 sequences are SGHTS and YDEGEE. Trimming took off 6 bases at V and 5 bases at J, with 15 bases between the two ends. This CDR3 spans 13 amino acids. CDR3: CASNPDSEDEQYF. The CDR3, as DNA: TGTGCCAGCAACCCTGACAGCGAGGACGAGCAGTACTTC.